These 10 T cell receptor beta chains share one sample of origin, sequenced in a study of T cells in Graves' hyperthyroidism and ophthalmopathy. RNA transcripts yielded amplified TCR beta CDR3 regions. HTBI primers were the set used in a first-round RT-PCR of the TCR CDR3. TCRdb re-called the multiplex PCR reads through MiXCR, storing one row per CDR3 protein. Here the sample spans 730,000 or so distinct CDR3 sequences, 18% being singletons. Sequencing input: blood. Receptor source: a woman aged 50 to 65 with Graves' hyperthyroidism that later progressed to Graves' ophthalmopathy.

This clonotype was recorded at least ten times. CDR3 loop: CASSDIKGQGSGELFF. As DNA, the CDR3 is TGTGCCAGCAGCGATATAAAGGGACAGGGGAGCGGGGAGCTGTTTTTT. The chain joins TRBV11-2 to TRBJ2-2; 10 bases agree with TRBD1. CDR1 SGHAT and CDR2 FQNNGV come from the germline V gene. V lost 5 bases, J lost 7 bases, and 10 bases stayed unmatched. The CDR3 has 16 residues.

This clonotype was seen a handful of times. This chain joins TRBV6-5 and TRBJ2-1; 9 bases align to TRBD2. The J segment lost 5 bases and the V segment lost 4 bases, leaving 9 bases of the junction unmatched. The CDR3 is 16 residues long. Germline CDR1 is MNHEY and CDR2 is SVGAGI. CDR3 nucleotides: TGTGCCAGCAGTTCCATAAGCGGGGGGCCTAACAATGAGCAGTTCTTC. This gives the protein CASSSISGGPNNEQFF.

Comments on this clonotype: A read error is likely, as this CDR3 ends without the conserved phenylalanine or tryptophan. This chain uses TRBV20-1 with TRBJ1-5; possible D gene TRBD1, 5 bases. The CDR3 is 13 amino acids. Between the trimmed V and J ends, which lost 3 bases and 6 bases, there was a span of 12 bases. The germline V gene encodes CDR1 DFQATT and CDR2 SNEGSKA (reference sequence). CDR3 loop: CSARGDGSQPQHL. In nucleotides, the CDR3 is TGCAGTGCTAGGGGGGACGGGTCTCAGCCCCAGCATCTT.

This clonotype was seen a few times. The chain links TRBV9 to TRBJ2-5; TRBD2 is a possible D gene (6 bases). V lost 3 bases and J lost 1, with 13 bases in between. The germline V gene has CDR1 SGDLS and CDR2 YYNGEE. The length of the CDR3 is 15 residues. CDR3 protein: CASSAGADFQETQYF. The DNA for the CDR3 is TGTGCCAGCAGCGCGGGAGCGGACTTCCAAGAGACCCAGTACTTC. The whole variable domain, remainder taken from reference TRBV9 and TRBJ2-5, is DSGVTQTPKHLITATGQRVTLRCSPRSGDLSVYWYQQSLDQGLQFLIQYYNGEERAKGNILERFSAQQFPDLHSELNLSSLELGDSALYFCASSAGADFQETQYFGPGTRLLVL.

With regard to this clonotype: A read error may explain this, as a much larger clone is one base away. J is TRBJ1-1 and V is TRBV12-3 or TRBV12-4, with TRBD1 matching 7 bases. This CDR3 has 14 residues. The V segment lost 5 bases and the J segment 4 bases; nucleotides outside the gene matches: 7. The CDR3 reads CASSPTGEITEAFF. In DNA, the CDR3 is TGTGCCAGCAGTCCTACAGGGGAGATCACTGAAGCTTTCTTT.

This clonotype was detected only a few times. The V and J genes are TRBV5-1 and TRBJ1-2; TRBD1 agrees at 7 bases. With 4 bases clipped from V and 3 bases from J, the junction kept 9 bases outside the gene matches. The germline gives CDR1 SGHRS, CDR2 YFSETQ. The CDR3 sequence is 15 residues long. CDR3 protein: CASSRDRGLDYGYTF. Written as DNA, the CDR3 is TGCGCCAGCAGCAGGGACAGAGGTTTAGACTATGGCTACACCTTC. The variable domain in full, with the rest retrieved from reference TRBV5-1 and TRBJ1-2, is KAGVTQTPRYLIKTRGQQVTLSCSPISGHRSVSWYQQTPGQGLQFLFEYFSETQRNKGNFPGRFSGRQFSNSRSEMNVSTLELGDSALYLCASSRDRGLDYGYTFGSGTRLTVV.

There are many counts of this clonotype. CDR3 residues: CSASPLRLGGAVNTEAFF. The DNA for the CDR3 is TGCAGTGCAAGCCCCCTTAGATTAGGGGGCGCGGTGAACACTGAAGCTTTCTTT. The J gene is TRBJ1-1, the V gene TRBV20-1; TRBD1 aligns across 7 bases. The CDR3 loop spans 18 amino acids. In germline, CDR1 is DFQATT, CDR2 SNEGSKA (reference sequence). V lost 6 bases, J lost 0 bases, and 19 bases stayed unmatched.

The table lists this clonotype with many counts. The chain carries TRBV2 and TRBJ1-1; D is possibly TRBD1 (5 bases). CDR1 is SNHLY, CDR2 FYNNEI, per germline. Trimming took 3 bases from V and 4 from J, leaving 15 bases between them. This CDR3 region has 15 residues. The CDR3 coding sequence is TGTGCCAGCAGTGATAGGGCCCAGGGACGCACTGAAGCTTTCTTT. Amino acid sequence: CASSDRAQGRTEAFF.

This clonotype was found many times. CDR3 in DNA: TGTGCCAGCAGTTACTTACCGGGAAGGGTAGCTTTCTTT. The encoded protein is CASSYLPGRVAFF. The rearrangement uses TRBV6-6 and TRBJ1-1; no clear D. The CDR3 sequence is 13 residues long. Trimming removed 1 base at V and 10 bases at J, with 13 bases between. Germline lookup yields CDR1 MNHNY and CDR2 SVGAGI (reference sequence).

V is TRBV12-3 or TRBV12-4 and J is TRBJ2-3, with D perhaps matching TRBD2 (5 bases). The germline V and J ends were trimmed by 6 bases and 4 bases, with 11 bases remaining between them. CDR3 length: 13 amino acids. This CDR3 reads CASRLGSADTQYF. CDR3 sequence (DNA): TGTGCCAGCAGACTGGGGAGTGCAGATACGCAGTATTTT.